This T cell receptor beta chain was documented in a study of cytomegalovirus exposure and HLA in healthy donors (dated by TCRdb to about 2017). A note on the overall study: An earlier analysis of some 600 of the donors reported approximately 280 Gb of sequence data and 117 million unique TCR beta sequences obtained from about 179 million T cells. Of the 300 to 450 genotyped donors, less than 85% were placed in the genetic ancestry cluster associated with self-reported Caucasian donors. In addition to the first cohort of 666 subjects, a separate validation cohort of 120 different subjects was used. To predict cytomegalovirus infection status, the study combined high-throughput TCR immunosequencing, statistical association of individual TCRs with disease status, and machine learning. Genome-wide SNP genotypes for about three fifths of the roughly 670 donors were used in a later genetic analysis, which treated that subset as a discovery cohort. The study aimed to test whether cataloging public T cell receptors could reveal signatures of past pathogen exposure. In the later analysis, no new phenotypic data were used to find candidate immune exposures; instead, reliance was placed on TCR beta sequences and their occurrence across donors. Approximately 330 gigabases of sequencing data and 91 million or so unique TCR sequences made up an early release that covered several hundred HLA-typed donors. An earlier analysis of 587 of the donors applied high-throughput TCR beta sequencing to assess whether each TCR beta V gene segment acted as functional or pseudogenic. A later analysis re-examined previously published TCR beta repertoires from several hundred donors and added high-resolution HLA genotyping to investigate patterns of TCR occurrence. Donor age, sex, ethnicity and CMV serostatus were compiled alongside the repertoire data. All discovery cohort repertoires had been generated using a single sequencing platform. Using immunosequencing, the study profiled T cell repertoires from around 680 subjects and related those repertoires to cytomegalovirus serostatus. Among 300 to 450 genotyped donors of the cohort, an average of about 240,000 unique TCR beta nucleotide sequences were sequenced per donor, 15% to 20% of them non-productive. Class I and class II HLA loci were covered by the typing at four-digit resolution. About five DR-DQ haplotypes were treated as single units for association and clustering because of strong linkage in the cohort. Typing coverage varied by locus: roughly 620-640 donors for A, B, C, DRB1 and DQB1; roughly 520 for DQA1; over 600 for DPA1; more than 450 for DPB1.

Broader findings and caveats from the paper: In a later analysis, the rate of TCR association differed among HLA loci, with DRB1 alleles having the most associated TCRs and HLA-C alleles having the fewest. According to a later analysis, most CMV-associated TCR beta chains appeared to be HLA-restricted, and the HLA associations seemed to be driven largely by CMV exposure. A cluster of highly shared sequence variants was judged likely to represent a technical artifact of the sequencing pipeline. The study gave a list of more than 150 TCR beta chains associated with cytomegalovirus. Assigning TCR associations to individual alleles was difficult when HLA alleles, especially DR and DQ, strongly co-occurred. Because HLA typing was missing for some donors at each locus, association tests included only the typed subset. In an earlier analysis of roughly 560 of the donors, most TCR beta V segments were observed in productive rearrangements about 90% or about 30% of the time, broadly matching IMGT annotations. In vitro tests confirmed that a few of the cytomegalovirus-associated TCR beta chains recognize cytomegalovirus antigens. In this cohort, only TCR beta chains were sequenced, and detectable features were limited by the absence of alpha or paired-chain data. In a later analysis, some 17,000 TCR beta sequences were associated with specific HLA alleles at a false discovery rate of 0.05. Linkage disequilibrium might explain the correlated functional status among segregating V segments, but an unknown experimental factor could not be ruled out. A later genetic analysis associated a missense DCLRE1C variant with V-gene and J-gene trimming of TCR beta chains, and an independent cohort replicated the association. It was suggested by the authors that the approach could potentially be generalized to other disease states and immunological phenotypes. According to a later genetic analysis, donors in an Asian-associated ancestry cluster had fewer N-insertions in productive TCRs than the roughly 670-donor mean. CMV serostatus was the only immune exposure information available for the cohort. Some IMGT-functional V segments, including TRBV6-2 and TRBV6-3, could not be distinguished by the 87-base-pair reads and were therefore excluded. In a later analysis, HLA-associated TCR beta chains showed more clonal expansion and lower generation probabilities than non-associated chains that were equally common. Most TCR sequences were observed very rarely across donors, whereas some public TCRs were present in many individuals. Sequencing depth was assumed to be roughly uniform across donors in the presence/absence analyses, though that assumption may not hold. Several of the top co-occurrence clusters appeared to be linked to parvovirus B19, influenza, CMV and Epstein-Barr virus, according to a later analysis. Because counts were too low, roughly 18 rarely observed V segments, including chromosome 9 orphons, were left out of the earlier analysis of several hundred of the donors. The classifier was reported to diagnose cytomegalovirus status with high specificity and sensitivity in both the original and validation cohorts. A further reported finding was that TCR beta sequences accurately predicted the HLA-A and HLA-B alleles for most subjects in the first cohort.

Taken from the germline V gene, the CDR1 and CDR2 loops are SGHAT and FQNNGV. Including cysteine and phenylalanine, the CDR3 has 13 amino acids. The entry retains the CDR3 DNA only, 39 bases that are in frame from base 1. The germline ends are 5 bases apart after V is trimmed by 4 bases and J by 0 bases. The cohort consisted of 670 or so healthy bone marrow donors. Cohort members were all nominally healthy when sampled, although unrecorded immune exposures were likely present. The donor tested CMV seropositive, placing the donor among the 289 seropositive members of the cohort. Each donor provided a peripheral blood sample, and peripheral blood mononuclear cells were used for TCR beta sequencing. Genomic DNA was extracted from the blood cell samples with the Qiagen DNeasy Blood Extraction Kit. The library relied on the immunoSEQ multiplex PCR assay. For the multiplex PCR, a mixture combining 60 forward primers for TCR Vbeta segments and 13 reverse primers for TCR Jbeta segments was used. The CDR3 region of rearranged TCR beta genes was amplified from genomic DNA with a multiplex PCR assay. On the Illumina HiSeq System, the amplified TCR beta libraries were sequenced as 87-base-pair reads. The original pipeline was this. A later analysis counted about 82 million unique TCR beta chains across the 550 to 750 repertoires, and 9 million to 14 million of these chains were shared by at least two donors. To remove PCR and sequencing errors, raw reads were error-corrected and collapsed into unique sequences using a nearest-neighbor algorithm that merged closely related sequences. Alignment of CDR3 sequences to IMGT reference sequences was used to assign V, D and J gene segments. For a sequence to be retained, a match of at least six nucleotides was required to both a V gene segment and a J gene segment. A rearrangement counted as productive if the CDR3 had no stop codons and remained in frame with V and J, and every other rearrangement counted as non-productive. Following IMGT convention, CDR3 was defined as the stretch from the second conserved V-encoded cysteine up to the conserved J-encoded phenylalanine. The earlier analysis of about 610 of the donors excluded sequences that lacked an unambiguous match to a single V gene segment. In an earlier analysis of several hundred of the donors, V segments were called functional above 56.7% productive rearrangements and were called segregating when the between-donor standard deviation exceeded 5%. To diagnose cytomegalovirus status from the catalog of TCR beta chain sequences, a statistical classification framework was built. A later analysis assigned V and J genes by comparing TCR nucleotide sequences with IMGT/GENE-DB human TR gene sequences. In a later analysis, CDR3 sequences and most-parsimonious VDJ recombination scenarios were assigned using the TCRdist pipeline. In a later analysis, each TCR beta chain was defined by its CDR3 amino acid sequence together with its V-gene family, and reads without a unique V-gene family were excluded. As a way to deal with suspected cross-contamination and a sequencing artifact, a later analysis dropped 500 to 700 nucleotide sequences that were highly shared and had low generation probability. In a later analysis, a clonal expansion index for each public chain was calculated from normalized within-repertoire ranks of inferred template counts. In a later analysis, generation probabilities were computed using a VDJ recombination model fitted to out-of-frame rearrangements, and the results were checked against IGoR. In a later analysis, hypergeometric tests were used to score TCR-TCR, TCR-HLA and TCR-CMV co-occurrence, with a repertoire-size bias correction applied to TCR pairs. To estimate false discovery rates, a later analysis permuted the HLA or CMV assignments 20 times. In a later analysis, co-occurring TCRs were grouped with DBSCAN, and TCRdist sequence similarity was added when clustering was performed within HLA-allele-positive subsets. Repertoires with fewer than 30,000 or more than 120,000 public chains were left out of co-occurrence clustering, as were four to six repertoires with anomalous nucleotide sharing. TCRdb's version of the immuneACCESS table is confined to in-frame rearrangements and falls short of the full clone set. An unresolved V gene accounts for under half of the shortfall where checked; the remainder is of unknown origin. V, J and clone size derive from that table, while D and trimming were established from the DNA sequence. The sample table records more than 75,000 clones; 84% of these occur just once. The top ten hold around 5.6% of the sample.

About this clone itself: Its specific antigen is unknown. Per-base quality was not reported, and no clone a single base away is much larger than it.

Sequenced: PBMCs. This receptor was taken from a woman aged 18-35 years in good health and CMV-seropositive. Recombination joined TRBV11-2 with TRBJ2-3, with the D segment identity uncertain. The CDR3 amino acid sequence is: CASSSHSTDTQYF. The DNA is as follows: TGTGCCAGCAGCTCCCATAGCACAGATACGCAGTATTTT. Where the CDR3 stops, the reference TRBV11-2 and TRBJ2-3 genes take over; the full variable domain is EAGVAQSPRYKIIEKRQSVAFWCNPISGHATLYWYQQILGQGPKLLIQFQNNGVVDDSQLPKDRFSAERLKGVDSTLKIQPAKLEDSAVYLCASSSHSTDTQYFGPGTRLTVL.